Shown below are 14 T cell receptor beta chains from a single sample sequenced in a study of OX40 agonist ivuxolimab in advanced cancers. Repertoires were generated with immunoSEQ multiplex PCR, while TCRdb's copy carries only in-frame clones and drops some. The data hold about 93,000 clones, with roughly 92% observed a single time. The sequencing used CD4+ or CD8+ T cells sorted from blood, collected in a trial of the OX40 agonist ivuxolimab. These receptors all stem from an adult with an advanced solid tumor such as melanoma, head and neck, liver or kidney cancer.

V gene TRBV9 combines with J gene TRBJ2-3, with D maybe TRBD2 (6 bases). The CDR3 runs 15 residues. Germline V gene lookup returns CDR1 SGDLS and CDR2 YYNGEE. V dropped 0 bases and J dropped 1 base, with 9 bases sitting between them. CDR3 region: CASSVEEGGTDTQYF. The CDR3 DNA sequence: TGTGCCAGCAGCGTAGAGGAGGGCGGCACAGATACGCAGTATTTT.

The CDR3 loop reads CASSIRQGRNSPLHF. The CDR3 bases are TGTGCCAGTAGTATACGACAGGGGCGGAATTCACCCCTCCACTTT. V and J are TRBV19 and TRBJ1-6, with 8 bases matching TRBD1. The germline CDR1 and CDR2 sequences are LNHDA and SQIVND (reference sequence). The CDR3 totals 15 residues. Unmatched junction bases numbered 4, after V lost 2 bases and J lost 7 bases.

The chain recombines TRBV28 with TRBJ1-3; 7 bases are a match to TRBD1. Germline CDR1 MDHEN, CDR2 SYDVKM. Trimming at V came to 0 bases and at J to 2 bases, leaving 1 base not matched to a gene. The CDR3 is 15 residues long. The CDR3 loop reads CASSLWTGTGNTIYF. For the CDR3, the DNA is TGTGCCAGCAGTTTATGGACAGGGACTGGAAACACCATATATTTT.

The chain employs TRBV6-5 and TRBJ1-1; D ambiguous. The V and J ends lost 6 bases and 5 bases respectively, with 16 bases between them. The CDR3 length is 14 residues. Germline CDR1 is MNHEY and CDR2 is SVGAGI. CDR3 DNA: TGTGCCAGCAGCCCGGAGGTTTTGGGGACTGAAGCTTTCTTT. Translated: CASSPEVLGTEAFF.

The chain links TRBV27 to TRBJ2-2, with TRBD2 matching over 10 bases. This CDR3 comprises 19 residues. The trim removed 8 bases at V and 1 base at J, leaving 16 bases unmatched. The V gene's germline CDR1 is MNHEY and CDR2 SMNVEV (reference sequence). In nucleotides, the CDR3 is TGTGCCAGCGCCCTTAGGCCCTTAGCGGGGGGTCGGAACACCGGGGAGCTGTTTTTT. Translated: CASALRPLAGGRNTGELFF.

DNA for the CDR3: TGCAGCGTTGAAGCGGAGGACTATGGCTACACCTTC. It is translated as CSVEAEDYGYTF. V and J are TRBV29-1 and TRBJ1-2, with no clear D. The CDR3 length is 12 residues. V lost 1 base to trimming and J lost 3 bases, with 6 bases between them. Per the germline V gene, CDR1 is SQVTM and CDR2 is ANQGSEA.

V gene TRBV4-3 combines with J gene TRBJ1-1; tentative D call: TRBD1 (5 bases). V was trimmed by 0 bases and J by 4 bases, leaving 9 bases between them. Germline lookup yields CDR1 LGHNA and CDR2 YSLEER. CDR3 length: 14 amino acids. CDR3 loop: CASSQDGGGTEAFF. The CDR3, as DNA: TGCGCCAGCAGCCAAGACGGGGGTGGCACTGAAGCTTTCTTT.

V usage is TRBV28 and J usage is TRBJ1-2, with D uncertain. V dropped 6 bases and J dropped 4 bases, with 21 bases sitting between them. Germline V lookup: CDR1 MDHEN, CDR2 SYDVKM. The CDR3 spans 16 residues. For the CDR3, the DNA is TGTGCCAGCAGCCGTCACGGCCAGGTGAATGCCTATGGCTACACCTTC. As protein: CASSRHGQVNAYGYTF.

The chain joins TRBV7-6 to TRBJ1-1; TRBD1 agrees at 7 bases. Trimming took 5 bases from V and 5 from J; bases not matched to a gene: 8. CDR1 SGHVS and CDR2 FNYEAQ come from the germline V gene. The CDR3 contains 14 residues. The CDR3 coding sequence is TGTGCCAGCAGCCCCGTGACAGGGAAGACTGAAGCTTTCTTT. Translation gives CASSPVTGKTEAFF.

V and J are TRBV5-1 and TRBJ2-7; D is unresolved. The CDR3 covers 12 residues. With 0 bases removed from V and 6 bases from J, the gap between germline ends came to 7 bases. Germline CDR1 reads SGHRS; CDR2 reads YFSETQ. In nucleotides, the CDR3 is TGCGCCAGCAGCTTGGCTGATCGCGAGCAGTACTTC. It specifies CASSLADREQYF.

The chain combines TRBV9 with TRBJ2-5; 9 nucleotides align to TRBD1. Germline CDR1 reads SGDLS; CDR2 reads YYNGEE. V trimming: 0 bases; J trimming: 5 bases; junction bases outside the gene matches: 2. The CDR3 is 14 residues long. The CDR3 protein is CASSVGTGAETQYF. The CDR3 nucleotides read TGTGCCAGCAGCGTAGGGACAGGGGCTGAGACCCAGTACTTC.

This chain links TRBV7-6 with TRBJ2-3; 10 nucleotides match TRBD2. The CDR3 spans 15 residues. The J segment lost 1 base and the V segment lost 6 bases, leaving 4 bases of the junction unmatched. The V gene's germline CDR1 is SGHVS and CDR2 FNYEAQ. CDR3 protein: CASSFSGGRTDTQYF. In DNA, the CDR3 is TGTGCCAGCAGTTTTAGCGGGGGGCGCACAGATACGCAGTATTTT.

The rearrangement uses TRBV4-1 and TRBJ1-1; no clear D. In germline, CDR1 is MGHRA, CDR2 YSYEKL. This CDR3 region has 15 residues. V dropped 0 bases and J dropped 5 bases, with 13 bases sitting between them. The chain's CDR3 is CASSQDPPTRTEAFF. The CDR3 DNA reads as TGCGCCAGCAGCCAAGATCCCCCCACACGTACTGAAGCTTTCTTT.

The chain recombines TRBV9 with TRBJ1-3; 8 nucleotides align to TRBD1. Trimming removed 0 bases from V and 2 bases from J; junction bases left unmatched: 1. The germline gives CDR1 SGDLS, CDR2 YYNGEE. This CDR3 region has 15 residues. The CDR3 nucleotides read TGTGCCAGCAGCGTAGGGACAGGGACTGGAAACACCATATATTTT. Protein: CASSVGTGTGNTIYF.